These T cell receptor beta chains were read from a single sample in a study of shared clonotypes between healthy human individuals. Here immunoSEQ multiplex PCR was the method, and the copy in TCRdb shows in-frame clones only, minus some. This table holds some 2 million clones, roughly 94% found once. The sample consisted of naive CD8+ T cells sorted from blood. The receptors here all came from a man between 18 and 29 years old in good health. Both conserved end residues are part of each CDR3.

V: TRBV19
CDR3: CASSRGQYVNTEAFF

V: TRBV7-6
CDR3: CASSLARDAKTEAFF

V: TRBV7-9
CDR3: CASSYSGGPTGELFF

V: TRBV9
CDR3: CASSVAPNSNQPQHF

V: TRBV2
CDR3: CASSEGGGPDYGYTF

V: TRBV20-1
CDR3: CSARDAGPQHF

V: TRBV4-1
CDR3: CASSYSGTGREGTNEKLFF

V: TRBV14
CDR3: CASSQDLLAGGIGTGELFF

V: TRBV9
CDR3: CASSVGGGSEQYF

V: TRBV4-1
CDR3: CASSQNPGTDYEQYF

V: TRBV7-9
CDR3: CASSLVGTSGVNEQFF

V: TRBV6-5
CDR3: CASSYSTGSNSPLHF

V: TRBV6-1
CDR3: CASSEAGGHQPQHF

V: TRBV6-6
CDR3: CASTAGLAWDETQYF

V: TRBV5-5
CDR3: CASSLKSTSTDTQYF

V: TRBV4-1
CDR3: CASSQVRGAGELFF

V: TRBV27
CDR3: CASSLLGLPLINEQFF

V: TRBV28
CDR3: CASSLDHSGRNSYEQYF

V: TRBV7-2
CDR3: CASSLGLAPNQPQHF

V: TRBV25-1
CDR3: CASSDPTSGGALDTQYF

V: TRBV7-9
CDR3: CASSLAAGVGGYTF

V: TRBV27
CDR3: CASSFLGQGGPTDTQYF

V: TRBV6-6
CDR3: CASTQSGVTNENGYTF

V: TRBV7-8
CDR3: CASSLVFTDYEQYF

V: TRBV25-1
CDR3: CASSQGTGGGFEQYF

V: TRBV7-9
CDR3: CASSSRQGAYEQYF

V: TRBV27
CDR3: CASSPINFPPGRGLYEQFF

V: TRBV28
CDR3: CASSSSTGGNTIYF

V: TRBV5-6
CDR3: CASSLDRQLDNSPLHF

V: TRBV27
CDR3: CASSQTGVVSDEQFF

V: TRBV5-6
CDR3: CASSSIGTQGNYGYTF

V: TRBV2
CDR3: CASSEWTSSTDTQYF

V: TRBV27
CDR3: CASSPGPTYEQYF

V: TRBV28
CDR3: CASSSIAEAAQETQYF

V: TRBV29-1
CDR3: CSVGQGVDTEAFF

V: TRBV9
CDR3: CASSGRDGYYGYTF

V: TRBV5-1
CDR3: CASSSRTGANTEAFF

V: TRBV1
CDR3: CTSSQGSSGRDTGELFF

V: TRBV29-1
CDR3: CSVDRGNEQFF

V: TRBV4-3
CDR3: CASSPTERPTDEQYF

V: TRBV7-3
CDR3: CASSQLAGGLNEQFF

V: TRBV4-3
CDR3: CASSQDVGAGGHRQYF